These T cell receptor beta chains were read from a single sample in a study of regulatory T cells in long-lasting Graves disease. TCRdb redid the calling of the multiplex PCR reads with MiXCR, one entry per CDR3 protein. The data hold about 460,000 distinct CDR3 sequences, with around a fifth observed a single time. The material sequenced was peripheral blood mononuclear cells (PBMCs), taken when the disease was refractory, from a patient treated with antithyroid drugs. The receptors shown here come from a female donor with Graves disease. CDR3s include the opening cysteine and the closing phenylalanine or tryptophan. A D gene is named only where the DNA matches it firmly. Not all rows give a size; the values are once, few, many and, for expanded clones, a class.

clone_size j_call d_call v_call cdr3_nt cdr3_aa
many TRBJ1-2 NA TRBV7-2 TGTGCCAGCAGCCTTCCTACAGGGAGAAACTATGGCTACACCTTC CASSLPTGRNYGYTF
many TRBJ1-5 NA TRBV2 TGTGCCAGCACCCCCGGGATAGGGGCAAATCAGCCCCAGCATTTT CASTPGIGANQPQHF
NA TRBJ1-5 NA TRBV19 TGTGCCAGTAGTTCAGGTATCCAGGGTCAGCCCCAGCATTTT CASSSGIQGQPQHF
NA TRBJ1-2 TRBD1 TRBV7-8 TGTGCCAGCAGCCAGGACAGGGCTGGGGCAGTGGCTAACTATGGCTACACCTTC CASSQDRAGAVANYGYTF
NA TRBJ2-1 NA TRBV3-1 TGTGCCAGCAGCCAAGAACGGGGTAGGGAGCAGTTCTTC CASSQERGREQFF
once TRBJ2-7 NA TRBV19 TGTGCCAGTAGTGGAGACAGACGCGAGCAGTACTTC CASSGDRREQYF
few TRBJ1-3 NA TRBV19 TGTGCCAGTAGTCTCCCCCCGGGGACATCTTCTGGAAACACCATATATTTT CASSLPPGTSSGNTIYF
few TRBJ2-7 NA TRBV29-1 TGCAGCGCTCGGGGGGACAGCAACTCCTACGAGCAGTACTTC CSARGDSNSYEQYF
NA TRBJ2-2 TRBD2 TRBV5-1 TGCGCCAGCAGCCAAGAAGGCGCTATTAGCGGGGGGTCACGCAACACCGGGGAGCTGTTTTTT CASSQEGAISGGSRNTGELFF
few TRBJ1-1 TRBD1 TRBV30 TGTATGTCGCCGGGACAGGCTGAAACTGAAGCTTTCTTT CMSPGQAETEAFF
NA TRBJ1-1 TRBD1 TRBV7-2 TGTGCCAGCAGCTTCGACAGGGTTACTGAAGCTTTCTTT CASSFDRVTEAFF
NA TRBJ1-5 TRBD1 TRBV20-1 TGCAGTGCTAGAATTTATGGACAGGGGGCCGGCAATCAGCCCCAGCATTTT CSARIYGQGAGNQPQHF
few TRBJ2-5 NA TRBV13 TGTGCCAGCAGCTTGGGGCTCTTCCAAGAGACCCAGTACTTC CASSLGLFQETQYF
few TRBJ2-5 TRBD2 TRBV7-2 TGTGCCAGCAGCTTAGCGGGGGGGGTGTCTCAGTACTTC CASSLAGGVSQYF
many TRBJ1-2 TRBD1 TRBV28 TGTGCCAGCACCGGGACAGGGCTTGAAGTTAAGGATGGCTACACCTTC CASTGTGLEVKDGYTF
NA TRBJ1-4 NA TRBV19 TGTGCCAGTAGTATGCGACAGGACAATGAAAAACTGTTTTTT CASSMRQDNEKLFF
few TRBJ1-6 NA TRBV6-1 TGTGCCAGTCGTAACCCTGATTCACCCCTCCACTTT CASRNPDSPLHF
many TRBJ1-1 NA TRBV28 TGTGCCAGCAGTTCTCCGGGGGAAAAGGAGAACACTGAAGCTTTCTTT CASSSPGEKENTEAFF
many TRBJ1-1 NA TRBV6-1 TGTGCCAGCAGTGAATGGTCAGGAAGAATGAACACTGAAGCTTTCTTT CASSEWSGRMNTEAFF
few TRBJ2-7 TRBD1 TRBV11-2 TGTGCCAGCAGCTTAGAAGCTCAGGGGGTATGGTACTTC CASSLEAQGVWYF
NA TRBJ2-3 NA TRBV6-1 TGTGCCAGTCATAGGGGAAGGACAGATACGCAGTATTTT CASHRGRTDTQYF
NA TRBJ1-3 NA TRBV13 TGTGCCAGCAGCTTAGTGAGGCGAGGACAGCCGGACTCTGGAAACACCATATATTTT CASSLVRRGQPDSGNTIYF
few TRBJ2-7 TRBD2 TRBV20-1 TGCAGTGCTAGAGATTCAGGGACTAGTAAGTACGAGCAGTACTTC CSARDSGTSKYEQYF
NA TRBJ2-7 NA TRBV6-6 TGTGCCAGCAGTTACTCGTACGAAAACGAGCAGTACTTC CASSYSYENEQYF
many TRBJ2-7 NA TRBV6-1 TGTGCCAGCAAGACATACTCCTACGAGCAGTACTTC CASKTYSYEQYF
few TRBJ1-3 NA TRBV19 TGTGCCAGTAGTATTTGGGGGACTGGAAACACCATATATTTT CASSIWGTGNTIYF
NA TRBJ2-1 TRBD2 TRBV19 TGTGCCAGTAGTATAGCGGGAGGCCTCTACAATGAGCAGTTCTTC CASSIAGGLYNEQFF
many TRBJ2-5 NA TRBV3-2 TGTGCCAGCAGCCAAGATTGTAGGGACAGTAGCCCTGGGGAGACCCAGTACTTC CASSQDCRDSSPGETQYF
many TRBJ1-6 NA TRBV7-3 TGTGCCAGCAGCCAACAGGGTTTTGATTCACCCCTCCACTTT CASSQQGFDSPLHF
NA TRBJ2-5 NA TRBV7-2 TGTGCCAGCAGCGCTCTCCTCGGGACCCAGTACTTC CASSALLGTQYF
NA TRBJ2-2 NA TRBV6-9 TGTGCCAGCAGTTATGCCAGGGGGGACACCGGGGAGCTGTTTTTT CASSYARGDTGELFF
NA TRBJ1-4 TRBD1 TRBV5-1 TGCGCCAGCAGTTATGATTCGACAGGGGATTTGGCAACTAATGAAAAACTGTTTTTT CASSYDSTGDLATNEKLFF
few TRBJ2-5 TRBD1 TRBV24-1 TGTGCCACCAAGATCATCACAGGGGGGACCCAGTACTTC CATKIITGGTQYF
once TRBJ2-7 NA TRBV28 TGTGCCAGCAGTCCCCCCGGGACGCCATCCTACGAGCAGTACTTC CASSPPGTPSYEQYF
many TRBJ1-5 TRBD1 TRBV20-1 TGCAGTGCTACTCCATTCCGGGACAGGGCGAATCAGCCCCAGCATTTT CSATPFRDRANQPQHF
NA TRBJ1-2 NA TRBV15 TGTGCCACCAGCAGAGATCTGGCAGCGAGTAACTATGGCTACACCTTC CATSRDLAASNYGYTF
many TRBJ2-7 NA TRBV7-9 TGTGCCAGCAGCTTAGATGTAGTGCCTTACGAGCAGTACTTC CASSLDVVPYEQYF
many TRBJ1-6 NA TRBV12-3/TRBV12-4 TGTGCCAGCAGTTTTGGTCGTGCAGCACCCCTCCACTTT CASSFGRAAPLHF
many TRBJ2-7 NA TRBV6-2/TRBV6-3 TGTGCCAGCAGTTGGACTGGGGGGCCCTACGAGCAGTACTTC CASSWTGGPYEQYF